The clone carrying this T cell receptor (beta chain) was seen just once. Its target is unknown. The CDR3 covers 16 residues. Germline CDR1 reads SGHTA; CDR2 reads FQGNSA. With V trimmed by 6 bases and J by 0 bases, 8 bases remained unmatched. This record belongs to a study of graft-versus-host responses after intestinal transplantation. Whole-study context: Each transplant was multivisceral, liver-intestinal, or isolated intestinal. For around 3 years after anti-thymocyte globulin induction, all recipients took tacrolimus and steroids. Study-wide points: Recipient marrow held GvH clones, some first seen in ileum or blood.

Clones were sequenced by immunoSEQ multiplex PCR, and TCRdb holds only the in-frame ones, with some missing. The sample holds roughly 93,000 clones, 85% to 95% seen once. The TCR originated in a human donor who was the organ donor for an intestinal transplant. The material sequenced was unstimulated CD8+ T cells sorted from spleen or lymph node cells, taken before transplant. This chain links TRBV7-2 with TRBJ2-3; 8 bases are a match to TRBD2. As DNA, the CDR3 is TGTGCCAGCAGTTCGACTAGCGTTCGGAGCACAGATACGCAGTATTTT. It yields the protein CASSSTSVRSTDTQYF.